The 25 T cell receptor beta chains presented below share a single source sample, sequenced in a study of graft-versus-host responses after intestinal transplantation. Intraepithelial and lamina propria lymphocytes were released after the graft tissue was processed. Profiled with immunoSEQ multiplex PCR; TCRdb holds only in-frame clones, not every one. The sample records 8,500 to 14,000 clones, less than 80% being singletons. The sample here was ileum tissue, taken 23 days after intestinal transplant. All receptors derive from a human patient who received an intestinal transplant, so some T cells may come from the graft donor.

This clone was seen a few times. The chain carries TRBV7-9 and TRBJ2-1; 14 positions agree with TRBD2. The CDR3 length is 15 residues. Germline lookup yields CDR1 SEHNR and CDR2 FQNEAQ (reference sequence). The ends lost 5 bases at V and 6 bases at J; junction bases unmatched: 3. As DNA, the CDR3 is TGTGCCAGCAGCCCGGGACTAGCGGGAGTCAATGAGCAGTTCTTC. Translation gives CASSPGLAGVNEQFF. Full variable domain (outside the CDR3, taken from reference TRBV7-9 and TRBJ2-1): DTGVSQNPRHKITKRGQNVTFRCDPISEHNRLYWYRQTLGQGPEFLTYFQNEAQLEKSRLLSDRFSAERPKGSFSTLEIQRTEQGDSAMYLCASSPGLAGVNEQFFGPGTRLTVL.

The chain links TRBV28 to TRBJ2-1; 9 bases match TRBD1. The J segment lost 4 bases and the V segment lost 6 bases, leaving 16 bases of the junction unmatched. The CDR3 length is 18 residues. Looked up from germline, CDR1 is MDHEN and CDR2 is SYDVKM. DNA of the CDR3: TGTGCCAGCAGCTCGAGCCATCACCGGGACAGGGAATACAATGAGCAGTTCTTC. It is translated as CASSSSHHRDREYNEQFF.

The V and J genes are TRBV6-1 and TRBJ2-5; D perhaps matches TRBD2 (6 bases). This CDR3 has 13 amino acids. The germline CDR1 and CDR2 sequences are MNHNS and SASEGT. Trimming took 6 bases from V and 1 from J, leaving 9 bases between them. The CDR3 sequence is CASRTGVQETQYF. The CDR3 coding sequence is TGTGCCAGCAGGACGGGAGTCCAAGAGACCCAGTACTTC.

This clone was counted a few times. The gene calls are TRBV7-9 and TRBJ1-2, with 7 bases fitting TRBD1. CDR3 length: 12 residues. The germline V gene has CDR1 SEHNR and CDR2 FQNEAQ (reference sequence). Trimming took 5 bases from V and 8 from J; bases not matched to a gene: 5. The CDR3 loop reads CASSRRDSGYTF. The CDR3 DNA reads TGTGCCAGCAGCCGCCGGGACAGCGGCTACACCTTC.

The chain links TRBV7-5 to TRBJ1-6. TRBV7-5 is shown as a pseudogene. This CDR3 contains 11 residues. CDR3 region: CARSLRSPLHF. The CDR3, as DNA: TGTGCCAGAAGCTTAAGGTCACCCCTCCACTTT.

The rearrangement uses TRBV7-9 and TRBJ2-7, with a weak D call TRBD1 (5 bases). The germline V and J ends were trimmed by 4 bases and 4 bases, with 11 bases remaining between them. The CDR3 has 13 amino acids. CDR1 is SEHNR and CDR2 is FQNEAQ in the germline V gene (reference sequence). The CDR3 spells CASSWMTVYEQYF. The CDR3 DNA reads as TGTGCCAGCAGCTGGATGACAGTTTACGAGCAGTACTTC.

The V and J genes are TRBV4-3 and TRBJ2-3; no reliable D call. CDR1 LGHNA and CDR2 YSLEER come from the germline V gene. The CDR3 runs 14 residues. V lost 1 base and J lost 1, with 6 bases in between. The CDR3 DNA reads as TGCGCCAGCAGCCAAGTCCCCGGCACAGATACGCAGTATTTT. Translated: CASSQVPGTDTQYF.

The rearrangement uses TRBV10-3 and TRBJ2-3, with D perhaps TRBD1 (6 bases). V was pared by 6 bases and J by 0 bases, with 22 bases between. This CDR3 region has 18 residues. In germline, CDR1 is ENHRY, CDR2 SYGVKD. The CDR3 reads CAISLGTRGFSSTDTQYF. The CDR3 nucleotides are TGTGCCATCAGCCTCGGGACACGAGGATTTTCTAGCACAGATACGCAGTATTTT.

This clone is labeled large. Other DNA sequences in the sample encode the same CDR3. The V gene is TRBV9, the J gene TRBJ2-7; D unclear. Trimming cost V 0 bases and J 4 bases, with 14 bases left between them. Germline lookup yields CDR1 SGDLS and CDR2 YYNGEE. The CDR3 spans 15 residues. In DNA form, the CDR3 reads TGTGCCAGCAGCGTAGGAGAACTCCGATGGTACGAGCAGTACTTC. The encoded protein is CASSVGELRWYEQYF.

The chain uses TRBV19 and TRBJ2-3; a weak D match, TRBD2 (6 bases). CDR3 size: 15 residues. The germline CDR1 and CDR2 sequences are LNHDA and SQIVND (reference sequence). The V gene lost 5 bases and the J gene lost 4 bases, with 16 bases spanning the gap. CDR3 sequence: CASSPGRENPDTQYF. The CDR3 coding sequence is TGTGCCAGTAGTCCCGGCCGGGAGAACCCAGATACGCAGTATTTT.

The rearrangement joins TRBV4-3 to TRBJ1-1; D possibly corresponds to TRBD1 (5 bases). CDR1 LGHNA and CDR2 YSLEER come from the germline V gene. The V end lost 3 bases, the J end lost 7 bases, and 9 bases lay between the germline ends. The CDR3 is 12 residues long. The CDR3, as DNA: TGCGCCAGCAGCCAGGGGGGGAGTGAAGCTTTCTTT. This translates into CASSQGGSEAFF.

The chain is built from TRBV7-9 and TRBJ2-7, with D perhaps matching TRBD2 (5 bases). Trimming took off 5 bases at V and 4 bases at J, with 18 bases between the two ends. This CDR3 contains 15 residues. Germline V CDR1 and CDR2: SEHNR, FQNEAQ (reference sequence). CDR3 nucleotide sequence: TGTGCCAGCAGCCCACCCCGAGGGAGCGCGTACGAGCAGTACTTC. This gives the protein CASSPPRGSAYEQYF.

V is TRBV9 and J is TRBJ2-1; D ambiguous. Germline-derived CDR1 and CDR2 are SGDLS and YYNGEE. The CDR3 is 14 residues long. With 4 bases removed from V and 7 bases from J, the gap between germline ends came to 15 bases. The CDR3 reads CASSPPSDPNEQFF. In DNA form, the CDR3 reads TGTGCCAGCAGCCCCCCGTCGGACCCTAATGAGCAGTTCTTC.

A single count supports this clone. This sequence joins TRBV9 and TRBJ2-1; 10 bases align to TRBD2. Germline V gene lookup returns CDR1 SGDLS and CDR2 YYNGEE. The CDR3 consists of 16 residues. Losses at the gene ends were 4 bases for V and 3 bases for J; bases not matched to a gene: 7. The DNA for the CDR3 is TGTGCCAGCAGCCCTACCGGGACTAGCGTCTACAATGAGCAGTTCTTC. This gives the protein CASSPTGTSVYNEQFF.

J is TRBJ2-1 and V is TRBV9, with 9 positions matching TRBD2. The CDR3 runs to 15 residues. Germline V lookup: CDR1 SGDLS, CDR2 YYNGEE. Germline trimming cut 3 bases from V and 0 bases from J; bases unmatched to any gene: 1. This chain's CDR3 is CASSASGTSYNEQFF. CDR3 sequence (DNA): TGTGCCAGCAGCGCTAGCGGGACCTCCTACAATGAGCAGTTCTTC.

This chain uses TRBV18 with TRBJ1-4; no clear D gene. The V gene lost 2 bases and the J gene lost 8 bases, with 9 bases spanning the gap. The CDR3 spans 13 residues. The germline V gene has CDR1 KGHSH and CDR2 LQKENI. The CDR3 nucleotides are TGTGCCAGCTCACCAGGGGTGGAGGAAAAACTGTTTTTT. Translating it yields CASSPGVEEKLFF. Full variable domain (missing parts from reference TRBV18 and TRBJ1-4): NAGVMQNPRHLVRRRGQEARLRCSPMKGHSHVYWYRQLPEEGLKFMVYLQKENIIDESGMPKERFSAEFPKEGPSILRIQQVVRGDSAAYFCASSPGVEEKLFFGSGTQLSVL.

This clone has only one observation. J is TRBJ2-3 and V is TRBV25-1; D is unresolved. Germline V gives CDR1 MGHDK, CDR2 SYGVNS. The CDR3 length is 14 residues. Trimming pared 1 base from V and 4 bases from J, leaving 9 bases between. In nucleotides, the CDR3 is TGTGCCAGCAGTGAATCGGGTAGGGCAGATACGCAGTATTTT. Its translation: CASSESGRADTQYF.

The chain combines TRBV7-2 with TRBJ2-1; D ambiguous. Germline V gene sequence: CDR1 SGHTA, CDR2 FQGNSA. V was shortened by 2 bases and J by 5 bases, with 7 bases between the two germline ends. The CDR3 loop spans 13 amino acids. The CDR3 bases are TGTGCCAGCAGCTTACCGGGTAACAATGAGCAGTTCTTC. This gives the protein CASSLPGNNEQFF.

This clone has a handful of counts. The rearrangement uses TRBV7-2 and TRBJ1-2; no definite D call. The germline V gene has CDR1 SGHTA and CDR2 FQGNSA. V was pared by 2 bases and J by 4 bases, with 5 bases between. There are 12 residues in the CDR3. The CDR3: CASSLQVYGYTF. The CDR3 DNA reads TGTGCCAGCAGCTTACAGGTCTATGGCTACACCTTC. The full variable domain, with the rest looked up from reference TRBV7-2 and TRBJ1-2, is GAGVSQSPSNKVTEKGKDVELRCDPISGHTALYWYRQSLGQGLEFLIYFQGNSAPDKSGLPSDRFSAERTGGSVSTLTIQRTQQEDSAVYLCASSLQVYGYTFGSGTRLTVV.

This clone is a singleton in its sample. The V and J genes are TRBV7-4 and TRBJ2-7; 7 bases align to TRBD1. The CDR3 runs to 15 residues. V lost 1 base, J lost 2 bases, and 5 bases stayed unmatched. Looked up from germline, CDR1 is SGHVT and CDR2 is SQSDAQ. Here the CDR3 DNA reads TGTGCCAGCAGCTTAGGACAGGGCCCCCCCTACGAGCAGTACTTC. Residues: CASSLGQGPPYEQYF.

V is TRBV7-9 and J is TRBJ2-3; TRBD2 aligns across 8 bases. Germline V gives CDR1 SEHNR, CDR2 FQNEAQ (reference sequence). The ends lost 6 bases at V and 6 bases at J; junction bases unmatched: 11. The CDR3 covers 15 residues. CDR3 residues: CASRSLGAGGDTQYF. The CDR3 DNA reads TGTGCCAGCAGGTCTCTCGGGGCGGGAGGCGATACGCAGTATTTT. Full variable domain (outside the CDR3, taken from reference TRBV7-9 and TRBJ2-3): DTGVSQNPRHKITKRGQNVTFRCDPISEHNRLYWYRQTLGQGPEFLTYFQNEAQLEKSRLLSDRFSAERPKGSFSTLEIQRTEQGDSAMYLCASRSLGAGGDTQYFGPGTRLTVL.

This clone was seen a handful of times. J is TRBJ2-1 and V is TRBV5-1; 7 positions agree with TRBD1. Looked up from germline, CDR1 is SGHRS and CDR2 is YFSETQ. Trimming removed 3 bases from V and 2 bases from J; junction bases left unmatched: 8. CDR3 length: 16 residues. As DNA, the CDR3 is TGCGCCAGCAGCTCGAGAGGGACAGTCCCCTACAATGAGCAGTTCTTC. It translates to CASSSRGTVPYNEQFF.

J is TRBJ2-7 and V is TRBV5-8, with D hard to call. This CDR3 comprises 12 residues. Germline loops: CDR1 SGHTS, CDR2 YDEGEE. Trimming took off 0 bases at V and 5 bases at J, with 6 bases between the two ends. The CDR3 bases are TGTGCCAGCAGCTTGGTCCTCGACGAGCAGTACTTC. Its protein is CASSLVLDEQYF.

J is TRBJ2-7 and V is TRBV7-7, with 11 bases lining up with TRBD2. The J segment lost 1 base and the V segment lost 5 bases, leaving 4 bases of the junction unmatched. Germline V gene data show CDR1 as SSHAT and CDR2 as FNYEAQ (reference sequence). The CDR3 spans 15 residues. The CDR3 loop reads CASSPGTSGSYEQYF. The CDR3 DNA reads as TGTGCCAGCAGCCCCGGGACTAGCGGTTCCTACGAGCAGTACTTC. Based on the CDR3 plus reference TRBV7-7 and TRBJ2-7, the full variable domain is GAGVSQSPRYKVTKRGQDVTLRCDPISSHATLYWYQQALGQGPEFLTYFNYEAQPDKSGLPSDRFSAERPEGSISTLTIQRTEQRDSAMYRCASSPGTSGSYEQYFGPGTRLTVT.

This chain links TRBV4-1 with TRBJ2-5, with 13 nucleotides matching TRBD2. V lost 1 base and J lost 5; bases outside the gene matches: 4. This CDR3 region has 16 residues. The V gene's germline CDR1 is MGHRA and CDR2 YSYEKL. The CDR3 DNA is TGCGCCAGCAGCCAAGGACTAGCGGGGGGAGGGGAGACCCAGTACTTC. This codes for CASSQGLAGGGETQYF.